Below are 9 T cell receptor beta chains sequenced from a single sample in a study of shared clonotypes between healthy human individuals. CD8 cells regarded as naive lacked CD45RO, were positively chosen for CCR7, and omitted terminally differentiated effector memory CD45RA+ cells. Sequencing used immunoSEQ multiplex PCR; TCRdb keeps in-frame clones, though not all of them. Of millions of clones detected, about 93% appear once; the ten largest clones hold approximately 1.7%. Sequenced sample: naive CD8+ T cells from PBMCs. The receptors come from a man aged 18 to 29 in good health. Some clones in this sample may be carry-over from other donors' samples.

The chain couples TRBV27 to TRBJ2-7; no clear D gene. Germline assignment: CDR1 MNHEY and CDR2 SMNVEV (reference sequence). The ends were cut back, 4 bases at V and 9 bases at J, with 10 bases in the middle. The CDR3 has 11 residues. CDR3 sequence (DNA): TGTGCCAGCAGTTGGGGAACGAGGCAGTACTTC. Protein product: CASSWGTRQYF.

The CDR3 DNA sequence: TGTGCCAGCAGCGTCCGAGCTGACGGACAAAGCTCCTACGAGCAGTACTTC. Residues: CASSVRADGQSSYEQYF. The chain recombines TRBV9 with TRBJ2-7; TRBD1 is a possible D gene (5 bases). CDR3 length equals 17 residues. In germline, CDR1 is SGDLS, CDR2 YYNGEE. V was clipped by 2 bases and J by 0 bases, with 18 bases between them.

Comments on this clone: The same CDR3 is also encoded by other DNA sequences in this sample. The V gene is TRBV27, the J gene TRBJ2-1; unclear D gene. V was clipped by 6 bases and J by 0 bases, with 6 bases between them. The CDR3 contains 13 residues. Germline CDR1 is MNHEY and CDR2 is SMNVEV (reference sequence). The CDR3: CASRLDSYNEQFF. The CDR3 coding sequence is TGTGCCAGCAGATTAGACTCCTACAATGAGCAGTTCTTC.

The gene calls are TRBV27 and TRBJ2-3; D unresolved. Germline V CDR1 and CDR2: MNHEY, SMNVEV (reference sequence). The CDR3 runs 14 residues. With 7 bases removed from V and 1 base from J, the gap between germline ends came to 12 bases. The CDR3 spells CASNPSWRTDTQYF. CDR3 bases: TGTGCCAGCAACCCTTCATGGCGCACAGATACGCAGTATTTT.

V usage is TRBV28 and J usage is TRBJ2-3, with 7 bases matching TRBD2. CDR3 length: 14 amino acids. Losses at the gene ends were 6 bases for V and 3 bases for J; bases not matched to a gene: 6. From germline, CDR1 is MDHEN and CDR2 SYDVKM. The CDR3 loop is CASRPGLQTDTQYF. The CDR3 DNA is TGTGCCAGCAGGCCGGGACTACAGACAGATACGCAGTATTTT.

The CDR3 loop is CASSLPTPSGHYEQYF. In DNA form, the CDR3 reads TGTGCCAGCAGCTTACCTACCCCCAGTGGCCACTACGAGCAGTACTTC. The chain joins TRBV11-2 to TRBJ2-7; D uncertain. There are 16 residues in the CDR3. Trimming pared 2 bases from V and 3 bases from J, leaving 17 bases between. CDR1 SGHAT and CDR2 FQNNGV come from the germline V gene. The complete variable domain, with remaining parts taken from reference TRBV11-2 and TRBJ2-7, reads EAGVAQSPRYKIIEKRQSVAFWCNPISGHATLYWYQQILGQGPKLLIQFQNNGVVDDSQLPKDRFSAERLKGVDSTLKIQPAKLEDSAVYLCASSLPTPSGHYEQYFGPGTRLTVT.

This clone has only a few counts. V usage is TRBV19 and J usage is TRBJ1-5, with D tentatively TRBD1 (5 bases). The CDR3 totals 15 residues. Trimming removed 2 bases from V and 3 bases from J, with 11 bases in between. Germline assignment: CDR1 LNHDA and CDR2 SQIVND (reference sequence). The CDR3 sequence: CASSIPGPANQPQHF. The CDR3 DNA follows: TGTGCCAGTAGTATACCGGGACCGGCCAATCAGCCCCAGCATTTT.

The chain is built from TRBV4-1 and TRBJ2-3; D is ambiguous. V gave up 8 bases and J gave up 1 base, with 13 bases separating them. The CDR3 covers 14 residues. Germline V gene lookup returns CDR1 MGHRA and CDR2 YSYEKL. CDR3: CASASQARTDTQYF. As DNA, the CDR3 is TGCGCCAGCGCCTCCCAGGCGCGCACAGATACGCAGTATTTT.

The chain combines TRBV27 with TRBJ2-7; perhaps D is TRBD1 or TRBD2 (7 bases each). The CDR3 is made up of 17 amino acids. V lost 2 bases and J lost 3, with 20 bases in between. The germline V gene encodes CDR1 MNHEY and CDR2 SMNVEV (reference sequence). The DNA for the CDR3 is TGTGCCAGCAGTTTAATGGGGCCAGGGGGAGGGTACTACGAGCAGTACTTC. This sequence encodes CASSLMGPGGGYYEQYF.